The next 10 T cell receptor beta chains were all read from a single sample in a study of T-cell memory formation after mild COVID-19 (dated by TCRdb to the early 2020s). The method behind the library was 5' RACE. Instrument used: Illumina NovaSeq 6000. In TCRdb, the public reads were trimmed at Q25 with fastp and aligned with MiXCR, with productive beta chains retained. Entries are consolidated by CDR3 protein sequence, retaining the most common genes and DNA. A total of about 470,000 distinct CDR3 sequences appear in this sample, around a quarter of them only once. Of the sample, roughly an eighth is held by the ten largest clones. Sequencing was done on a sample of PBMCs or a T cell subset sorted from them (not recorded which). These TCRs come from an adult woman who had mild COVID-19 (a few samples of this study predate the infection). The sample titles of this study are shuffled in the database, so cell type and time point are left out; the donor was told from shared clones.

The chain employs TRBV7-9 and TRBJ2-7, with no clear D. The CDR3 is 14 amino acids. Germline lookup yields CDR1 SEHNR and CDR2 FQNEAQ (reference sequence). V shed 3 bases and J shed 2 bases, with 11 bases lying between them. The CDR3 protein is CASSFLADPYEQYF. CDR3 DNA sequence: TGTGCCAGCAGCTTTTTAGCCGACCCCTACGAGCAGTACTTC.

The genes are TRBV9 and TRBJ2-2, with 11 bases identical to TRBD2. This CDR3 has 18 amino acids. The germline gives CDR1 SGDLS, CDR2 YYNGEE. Unmatched junction bases numbered 13, after V lost 3 bases and J lost 6 bases. The DNA of the CDR3 is TGTGCCAGCAGCGCTACTAGCGGGGGAGAAGGCGGTCCCGGGGAGCTGTTTTTT. Translating gives CASSATSGGEGGPGELFF.

The chain links TRBV5-4 to TRBJ1-1; D is uncertain. V was pared by 6 bases and J by 3 bases, with 18 bases between. This CDR3 is built from 15 residues. The germline V gene encodes CDR1 SGHNT and CDR2 YYREEE (reference sequence). CDR3: CASTRRSGWHTEAFF. The DNA of the CDR3 is TGTGCCAGCACCCGGAGGTCGGGTTGGCACACTGAAGCTTTCTTT.

This clonotype showed up just a few times. The chain uses TRBV23-1 and TRBJ2-1, with D perhaps matching TRBD2 (6 bases). TRBV23-1 is assigned to the ORF class and has an uncertain function. This CDR3 is 18 amino acids long. Deletions cut 0 bases from V and 4 bases from J, with 19 bases between. The CDR3 region has the DNA TGCGCCAGCAGTCAATCGGGTGCGGAAGGGAGGAAGTACAATGAGCAGTTCTTC. This sequence encodes CASSQSGAEGRKYNEQFF.

This clonotype was seen a handful of times. V is TRBV24-1 and J is TRBJ2-5; 7 positions match TRBD1. Trimming cost V 4 bases and J 0 bases; bases outside gene matches: 4. Per the germline V gene, CDR1 is KGHDR and CDR2 is SFDVKD. This CDR3 contains 15 residues. CDR3 bases: TGTGCCACCAGTGAACTCGACAGGGACCAAGAGACCCAGTACTTC. Residues: CATSELDRDQETQYF.

This clonotype was counted between two and nine times. This sequence joins TRBV5-1 and TRBJ2-3; D unresolved. From germline, CDR1 is SGHRS and CDR2 YFSETQ. Trimming took 4 bases from V and 0 from J, leaving 9 bases between them. This CDR3 is 14 amino acids long. The DNA of the CDR3 is TGCGCCAGCAGCCAACCCCGGAGCACAGATACGCAGTATTTT. As protein: CASSQPRSTDTQYF.

This chain connects TRBV4-2 to TRBJ1-2; tentatively, D is TRBD1 (5 bases). The germline gives CDR1 LGHNA, CDR2 YNFKEQ. The CDR3 has 13 residues. Trimming took 4 bases from V and 8 from J, leaving 14 bases between them. CDR3 region: CASSPEGERGYTF. The CDR3 nucleotides read TGTGCCAGCAGCCCCGAAGGGGAGAGGGGCTACACCTTC.

This clonotype was detected a few times. The chain combines TRBV18 with TRBJ1-5; TRBD1 agrees at 7 bases. The CDR3 extends over 16 amino acids. CDR1 and CDR2 (germline): KGHSH, LQKENI. The V and J ends lost 6 bases and 0 bases, in that order; junction bases with no gene match: 8. CDR3 DNA sequence: TGTGCCAGCTCGGGAGGGACAGCAAATAGCAATCAGCCCCAGCATTTT. Its protein is CASSGGTANSNQPQHF.

CDR3 residues: CASSLGRMGTDTQYF. In nucleotides, the CDR3 is TGTGCCAGCAGCTTAGGGAGAATGGGCACAGATACGCAGTATTTT. This chain joins TRBV11-2 and TRBJ2-3, with D hard to call. In germline, CDR1 is SGHAT, CDR2 FQNNGV. There are 15 residues in the CDR3. The V end was cut by 1 base, the J end by 1 base, with 9 bases between.

This clonotype was detected ten times or more. V usage is TRBV9 and J usage is TRBJ2-2; D gene ambiguous. The length of the CDR3 is 17 residues. V was clipped by 4 bases and J by 4 bases, with 20 bases between them. Germline CDR1 reads SGDLS; CDR2 reads YYNGEE. Written as DNA, the CDR3 is TGTGCCAGCAGCCCCCGGAGCCCTTCACCATTCACCGGGGAGCTGTTTTTT. This encodes CASSPRSPSPFTGELFF. The variable domain in full, completed from reference TRBV9 and TRBJ2-2, reads DSGVTQTPKHLITATGQRVTLRCSPRSGDLSVYWYQQSLDQGLQFLIQYYNGEERAKGNILERFSAQQFPDLHSELNLSSLELGDSALYFCASSPRSPSPFTGELFFGEGSRLTVL.